The 28 T cell receptor beta chains below come from one sample, sequenced in a study of control samples from healthy donors and cancer patients. Repertoires were generated with immunoSEQ multiplex PCR, while TCRdb's copy carries only in-frame clones and drops some. The sample consists of about 120,000 clones, about 91% of them appearing once. The sequenced material came from blood. The receptors come from a man aged 35-49 years in good health.

The V gene is TRBV6-2 or TRBV6-3, the J gene TRBJ1-2; weak D call: TRBD1 (6 bases). Germline CDR1 MNHEY, CDR2 SVGEGT. CDR3 size: 12 residues. Between the trimmed V and J ends, which lost 6 bases and 4 bases, there was a span of 9 bases. The CDR3 DNA sequence: TGTGCCAGCAGCAAGGACAGCTATGGCTACACCTTC. It specifies CASSKDSYGYTF.

V gene TRBV5-1 combines with J gene TRBJ1-1; no reliable D call. The germline V gene has CDR1 SGHRS and CDR2 YFSETQ. The CDR3 is 13 amino acids. Trimming removed 2 bases at V and 4 bases at J, with 9 bases between. The CDR3 here is CASSLREPTEAFF. CDR3 coding DNA: TGCGCCAGCAGCTTAAGGGAGCCCACTGAAGCTTTCTTT.

This chain connects TRBV6-5 to TRBJ2-2; D call uncertain. CDR1 MNHEY and CDR2 SVGAGI come from the germline V gene. Trimming removed 2 bases at V and 6 bases at J, with 13 bases between. The CDR3 contains 15 residues. For the CDR3, the DNA is TGTGCCAGCAGTTACCATCACCCGGCTTCCGGGGAGCTGTTTTTT. Amino acid sequence: CASSYHHPASGELFF.

This chain uses TRBV30 with TRBJ1-6, with 10 bases aligning to TRBD1. The length of the CDR3 is 16 residues. The germline V gene has CDR1 GTSNPN and CDR2 SVGIG (reference sequence). V shed 1 base and J 7 bases; nucleotides not matched to a gene: 7. CDR3 sequence (DNA): TGTGCCTGGAGTGGACTACCGGGACAGGGGAATTCACCCCTCCACTTT. Protein product: CAWSGLPGQGNSPLHF.

This chain joins TRBV19 and TRBJ1-2; D might be TRBD1 (5 bases). Germline CDR1 LNHDA, CDR2 SQIVND (reference sequence). V shed 5 bases and J shed 6 bases, with 10 bases lying between them. CDR3 size: 12 residues. CDR3 in amino acids: CASSSQGNGYTF. The CDR3 bases are TGTGCCAGTAGTTCTCAGGGTAATGGCTACACCTTC.

This chain joins TRBV19 and TRBJ2-1, with 12 bases fitting TRBD2. CDR1 is LNHDA and CDR2 is SQIVND in the germline V gene (reference sequence). The CDR3 runs 15 residues. V was pared by 5 bases and J by 7 bases, with 6 bases of the junction left unmatched. CDR3 in amino acids: CASSRLAGGLNEQFF. In DNA form, the CDR3 reads TGTGCCAGTAGTCGCCTAGCGGGGGGGCTAAATGAGCAGTTCTTC.

The chain is built from TRBV6-2 or TRBV6-3 and TRBJ1-2, with a tentative D call TRBD1 (5 bases). Germline V gives CDR1 MNHEY, CDR2 SVGEGT. The V end lost 0 bases, the J end lost 4 bases, and 9 bases lay between the germline ends. The CDR3 runs 14 residues. CDR3 coding DNA: TGTGCCAGCAGTTACTCGGGACCTCGCTATGGCTACACCTTC. Amino acids: CASSYSGPRYGYTF.

The chain uses TRBV6-6 and TRBJ1-4; a weak D match, TRBD1 (6 bases). With 6 bases removed from V and 7 bases from J, the gap between germline ends came to 18 bases. Looked up from germline, CDR1 is MNHNY and CDR2 is SVGAGI (reference sequence). The CDR3 has 15 amino acids. The chain's CDR3 is CASSLRTARGEKLFF. For the CDR3, the DNA is TGTGCCAGCAGCCTACGGACAGCCAGGGGTGAAAAACTGTTTTTT.

The genes are TRBV19 and TRBJ1-6; TRBD1 matches 9 bases. Per germline, CDR1 LNHDA and CDR2 SQIVND (reference sequence). With 6 bases clipped from V and 7 bases from J, the junction kept 4 bases outside the gene matches. The CDR3 is 14 residues long. The CDR3 sequence: CASRTTGGNSPLHF. The CDR3 DNA reads TGTGCCAGTAGAACGACAGGGGGGAATTCACCCCTCCACTTT.

V is TRBV3-1 (or the pseudogene TRBV3-2) and J is TRBJ2-3; perhaps D is TRBD1 or TRBD2 (5 bases each). Germline V gene sequence: CDR1 LGHDT, CDR2 YNNKEL (reference sequence). V was trimmed by 4 bases and J by 6 bases, leaving 17 bases between them. The CDR3 has 15 amino acids. CDR3 protein: CASSRWDGTLDTQYF. The CDR3 DNA sequence: TGTGCCAGCAGCCGATGGGACGGTACGTTGGATACGCAGTATTTT.

The rearrangement links TRBV20-1 to TRBJ2-7; possible D gene TRBD2, 5 bases. CDR1 is DFQATT, CDR2 SNEGSKA, per germline (reference sequence). There are 16 residues in the CDR3. With 3 bases removed from V and 5 bases from J, the gap between germline ends came to 23 bases. In nucleotides, the CDR3 is TGCAGTGCTAGTGCCCCTACGACAACCGGGAACAACGAGCAGTACTTC. Protein sequence: CSASAPTTTGNNEQYF.

This clone was observed once. V and J are TRBV6-5 and TRBJ1-2; 12 nucleotides line up with TRBD1. With 2 bases clipped from V and 6 bases from J, the junction kept 4 bases outside the gene matches. CDR3 length: 15 amino acids. Per germline, CDR1 MNHEY and CDR2 SVGAGI. CDR3 nucleotides: TGTGCCAGCAGTTACCCGGGACAGGGGGCGCATGGCTACACCTTC. It codes for CASSYPGQGAHGYTF.

DNA of the CDR3: TGTGCCAGTAGTATTTGTCTGGAGTGTGGCTACACCTTC. Protein: CASSICLECGYTF. The V gene is TRBV19, the J gene TRBJ1-2, with no clear D. V was clipped by 3 bases and J by 7 bases, with 12 bases between them. CDR3 length: 13 residues. Germline CDR1 reads LNHDA; CDR2 reads SQIVND (reference sequence).

The chain uses TRBV29-1 and TRBJ2-1, with 10 bases aligning to TRBD2. The CDR3 is 14 residues long. V shed 7 bases, J shed 7 bases, and the junction held 10 bases outside the gene matches. Germline CDR1 and CDR2: SQVTM and ANQGSEA. The CDR3 sequence: CSARAGGLSNEQFF. The CDR3 DNA reads as TGCAGCGCCCGAGCGGGGGGGCTTAGTAATGAGCAGTTCTTC.

In regard to this clone: The sample has other DNA sequences that encode this CDR3 too. The chain combines TRBV24-1 with TRBJ2-5; 12 bases are a match to TRBD2. In germline, CDR1 is KGHDR, CDR2 SFDVKD. The J segment lost 4 bases and the V segment lost 0 bases, leaving 2 bases of the junction unmatched. The CDR3 is made up of 16 amino acids. Written as DNA, the CDR3 is TGTGCCACCAGTGATTTGCTAGCGGGGGGGCGAGAGACCCAGTACTTC. This gives the protein CATSDLLAGGRETQYF.

The chain couples TRBV15 to TRBJ1-1, with D perhaps matching TRBD1 (5 bases). Germline V CDR1 and CDR2: LNHNV, YYDKDF (reference sequence). V lost 0 bases and J 5 bases, leaving 13 bases between the germline ends. The CDR3 runs to 15 residues. CDR3 loop: CATSRDRAGLTEAFF. CDR3 nucleotide sequence: TGTGCCACCAGCAGAGATAGGGCAGGGCTGACTGAAGCTTTCTTT.

A remark on this clone: Other nucleotide sequences in the sample specify the same CDR3. The chain couples TRBV7-9 to TRBJ1-2; the D gene is possibly TRBD1 (5 bases). CDR1 is SEHNR and CDR2 is FQNEAQ in the germline V gene (reference sequence). Trimming pared 5 bases from V and 4 bases from J, leaving 8 bases between. The CDR3 sequence is 12 residues long. This CDR3 reads CASSPDSYGYTF. CDR3 DNA sequence: TGTGCCAGCAGCCCCGACAGCTATGGCTACACCTTC.

The rearrangement joins TRBV25-1 to TRBJ1-2; D unclear. From germline, CDR1 is MGHDK and CDR2 SYGVNS. The length of the CDR3 is 15 residues. V gave up 1 base and J gave up 4 bases, with 13 bases separating them. CDR3 DNA sequence: TGTGCCAGCAGTGAATTCCAGGAGTCAGCCTATGGCTACACCTTC. It encodes CASSEFQESAYGYTF.

This clone has only one observation. The genes are TRBV19 and TRBJ2-6; 8 nucleotides agree with TRBD2. Germline V gene lookup returns CDR1 LNHDA and CDR2 SQIVND (reference sequence). This CDR3 is 15 amino acids long. Unmatched junction bases numbered 0, after V lost 5 bases and J lost 0 bases. The CDR3 DNA is TGTGCCAGTAGTCGGGGGGGCTCTGGGGCCAACGTCCTGACTTTC. Protein product: CASSRGGSGANVLTF.

This chain links TRBV2 with TRBJ2-5; D remains unclear. V was cut by 5 bases and J by 2 bases, with 3 bases left in between. The CDR3 totals 11 residues. Looked up from germline, CDR1 is SNHLY and CDR2 is FYNNEI. Written as DNA, the CDR3 is TGTGCCAGCAGTACTCAAGAGACCCAGTACTTC. Its translation is CASSTQETQYF.

V gene TRBV24-1 combines with J gene TRBJ2-7; 7 nucleotides align to TRBD1. Germline lookup yields CDR1 KGHDR and CDR2 SFDVKD. This CDR3 comprises 15 residues. J was trimmed by 2 bases and V by 2 bases; bases with no gene match: 5. The CDR3, as DNA: TGTGCCACCAGTGATTCCGGACAGGCACCCTACGAGCAGTACTTC. Translated, it gives CATSDSGQAPYEQYF.

This chain links TRBV6-4 with TRBJ2-3; no definite D call. Germline V gives CDR1 MRHNA, CDR2 SNTAGT. Trimming pared 0 bases from V and 0 bases from J, leaving 4 bases between. The CDR3 has 14 residues. CDR3 coding DNA: TGTGCCAGCAGTGACTCGTTCAGCACAGATACGCAGTATTTT. Encoded protein: CASSDSFSTDTQYF.

CDR3 in amino acids: CASSLSWAVYEQYF. The CDR3 nucleotides are TGTGCCAGCAGCTTAAGTTGGGCTGTCTACGAGCAGTACTTC. J is TRBJ2-7 and V is TRBV11-2; the D is unclear. V was pared by 2 bases and J by 3 bases, with 11 bases between. Germline V gives CDR1 SGHAT, CDR2 FQNNGV. The CDR3 is made up of 14 amino acids. Variable domain in full (rest from reference TRBV11-2 and TRBJ2-7): EAGVAQSPRYKIIEKRQSVAFWCNPISGHATLYWYQQILGQGPKLLIQFQNNGVVDDSQLPKDRFSAERLKGVDSTLKIQPAKLEDSAVYLCASSLSWAVYEQYFGPGTRLTVT.

The chain is built from TRBV24-1 and TRBJ2-3; 7 bases match TRBD2. The CDR3 contains 15 residues. Germline lookup yields CDR1 KGHDR and CDR2 SFDVKD. V dropped 2 bases and J dropped 6; count of bases not matched to a gene: 7. CDR3 bases: TGTGCCACCAGTGATTGGGGGACCGGGGGGGATACGCAGTATTTT. It is translated as CATSDWGTGGDTQYF.

The chain carries TRBV7-2 and TRBJ1-1, with TRBD1 as a possible D gene (6 bases). CDR1 is SGHTA and CDR2 is FQGNSA in the germline V gene. V shed 1 base and J shed 3 bases, with 12 bases lying between them. This CDR3 comprises 15 residues. The CDR3, as DNA: TGTGCCAGCAGCTTAGTAGGGGGTTGGGACACTGAAGCTTTCTTT. This sequence encodes CASSLVGGWDTEAFF. Full variable domain (outside the CDR3, taken from reference TRBV7-2 and TRBJ1-1): GAGVSQSPSNKVTEKGKDVELRCDPISGHTALYWYRQSLGQGLEFLIYFQGNSAPDKSGLPSDRFSAERTGGSVSTLTIQRTQQEDSAVYLCASSLVGGWDTEAFFGQGTRLTVV.

This chain joins TRBV6-6 and TRBJ2-3, with 8 bases aligning to TRBD2. Germline CDR1 reads MNHNY; CDR2 reads SVGAGI (reference sequence). This CDR3 region has 16 residues. Trimming took 0 bases from V and 4 from J; bases not matched to a gene: 6. CDR3 protein: CASSYSGTRGSDTQYF. The CDR3 DNA reads TGTGCCAGCAGTTACTCCGGGACTAGAGGATCAGATACGCAGTATTTT.

The chain is built from TRBV11-1 and TRBJ1-1; D is undetermined. Per germline, CDR1 SGHAT and CDR2 FQDESV (reference sequence). This CDR3 spans 14 amino acids. V shed 5 bases and J shed 5 bases, with 15 bases lying between them. The CDR3, as DNA: TGTGCCAGCAGCCCTTCATTCGATGGGACTGAAGCTTTCTTT. Translating it yields CASSPSFDGTEAFF. The full variable domain, completed using reference TRBV11-1 and TRBJ1-1, is EAEVAQSPRYKITEKSQAVAFWCDPISGHATLYWYRQILGQGPELLVQFQDESVVDDSQLPKDRFSAERLKGVDSTLKIQPAELGDSAMYLCASSPSFDGTEAFFGQGTRLTVV.

This chain links TRBV6-5 with TRBJ2-1; 10 bases fit TRBD1. This CDR3 region has 15 residues. The germline V gene encodes CDR1 MNHEY and CDR2 SVGAGI. After removal of 5 bases from V and 7 bases from J, the junction contained 8 bases not matched to a gene. DNA for the CDR3: TGTGCCAGCAGTACCACGGGACAGGGGCGGAATGAGCAGTTCTTC. This codes for CASSTTGQGRNEQFF.